The 32 T cell receptor beta chains listed next were all sequenced from one sample in a study of T cell responses to AZD1222 COVID-19 vaccine. Sequencing was performed with immunoSEQ multiplex PCR; in TCRdb, only in-frame clones are kept and a portion is missing. The sample lists 120,000 or so clones; about 88% were seen once. This material consisted of peripheral blood, taken on day 0 of AZD1222 vaccination. The origin of the receptors is an adult in good health.

The chain links TRBV19 to TRBJ2-7; the D gene is possibly TRBD1 (6 bases). The CDR3 has 15 amino acids. Looked up from germline, CDR1 is LNHDA and CDR2 is SQIVND (reference sequence). Trimming pared 10 bases from V and 3 bases from J, leaving 22 bases between. CDR3 bases: TGTGCCACCAGGGGACCCGGGGAGTGGTTCTACGAGCAGTACTTC. It translates to CATRGPGEWFYEQYF.

V is TRBV6-6 and J is TRBJ1-1; 9 bases agree with TRBD1. The germline V gene has CDR1 MNHNY and CDR2 SVGAGI (reference sequence). J was trimmed by 7 bases and V by 5 bases; bases with no gene match: 8. The CDR3 runs to 14 residues. CDR3 nucleotide sequence: TGTGCCAGCAGTGCAACCGGGACAGGGTTTGAAGCTTTCTTT. Translated, it gives CASSATGTGFEAFF.

This rearrangement joins TRBV2 to TRBJ1-6; 7 bases align to TRBD1. Germline V CDR1 and CDR2: SNHLY, FYNNEI. The V and J ends lost 4 bases and 4 bases, in that order; junction bases with no gene match: 28. This CDR3 spans 23 amino acids. The CDR3 sequence is CASSATSGTADPRIWGYNSPLHF. DNA for the CDR3: TGTGCCAGCAGTGCAACCTCCGGGACAGCCGACCCCAGGATATGGGGTTATAATTCACCCCTCCACTTT.

Only a few counts were recorded for this clone. The J gene is TRBJ2-7, the V gene TRBV15; 8 bases are a match to TRBD1. Germline V gives CDR1 LNHNV, CDR2 YYDKDF (reference sequence). Germline trimming cut 5 bases from V and 3 bases from J; bases unmatched to any gene: 6. This CDR3 is built from 14 residues. Written as DNA, the CDR3 is TGTGCCACCAGCTCCGGACAGGGTTACTACGAGCAGTACTTC. Its protein is CATSSGQGYYEQYF.

The V and J genes are TRBV19 and TRBJ1-1; 7 nucleotides line up with TRBD1. After removal of 7 bases from V and 0 bases from J, the junction contained 8 bases not matched to a gene. CDR3 length: 15 residues. The germline CDR1 and CDR2 sequences are LNHDA and SQIVND (reference sequence). DNA of the CDR3: TGTGCCAGTACTACCCCGGGACAGATGAACACTGAAGCTTTCTTT. Encoded protein: CASTTPGQMNTEAFF.

The DNA of the CDR3 is TGCGCCAGCAGCAACCCCCCAGCCTACGAGCAGTACTTC. It is translated as CASSNPPAYEQYF. The V gene is TRBV10-2, the J gene TRBJ2-7; D is unclear. Germline loops: CDR1 WSHSY, CDR2 SAAADI. Trimming took off 6 bases at V and 2 bases at J, with 11 bases between the two ends. The CDR3 spans 13 residues.

The CDR3 DNA reads TGTGCCAGCAGCGCCGGGACAGGGATCCCCTACGAGCAGTACTTC. It translates to CASSAGTGIPYEQYF. The chain links TRBV9 to TRBJ2-7, with 9 bases lining up with TRBD1. The trim removed 3 bases at V and 2 bases at J, leaving 6 bases unmatched. The CDR3 has 15 amino acids. Germline loops: CDR1 SGDLS, CDR2 YYNGEE.

The chain carries TRBV4-2 and TRBJ2-1; TRBD2 agrees at 13 bases. With V trimmed by 3 bases and J by 9 bases, 8 bases remained unmatched. Germline V gives CDR1 LGHNA, CDR2 YNFKEQ. The CDR3 covers 16 residues. This CDR3 is CASSHSTSGRLGEQFF. CDR3 nucleotide sequence: TGTGCCAGCAGCCATTCGACTAGCGGGAGGCTGGGTGAGCAGTTCTTC.

The rearrangement uses TRBV6-1 and TRBJ2-7, with 9 nucleotides matching TRBD2. This CDR3 contains 18 residues. Germline trimming cut 4 bases from V and 1 base from J; bases unmatched to any gene: 14. CDR1 and CDR2 (germline): MNHNS, SASEGT. CDR3: CASSAPAPIAGASYEQYF. The CDR3 DNA is TGTGCCAGCAGTGCCCCCGCTCCTATAGCGGGAGCGTCCTACGAGCAGTACTTC.

The rearrangement links TRBV19 to TRBJ1-1, with 8 nucleotides matching TRBD1. V was pared by 6 bases and J by 5 bases, with 5 bases of the junction left unmatched. The germline V gene encodes CDR1 LNHDA and CDR2 SQIVND (reference sequence). The CDR3 runs 13 residues. The DNA for the CDR3 is TGTGCCAGTAGACCGGGACAGGTGACTGAAGCTTTCTTT. Its translation is CASRPGQVTEAFF.

The V and J genes are TRBV12-3 or TRBV12-4 and TRBJ1-5, with a tentative D call TRBD1 (6 bases). The CDR3 sequence is 13 residues long. The V end lost 7 bases, the J end lost 6 bases, and 13 bases lay between the germline ends. The CDR3 DNA is TGTGCCAGCAATCGACAGGCAGGTCAGCCCCAGCATTTT. This codes for CASNRQAGQPQHF.

CDR3 residues: CASSFRGLVYEQYF. The CDR3 DNA reads TGTGCCAGCAGTTTCCGGGGACTAGTATACGAGCAGTACTTC. The gene calls are TRBV6-5 and TRBJ2-7; 8 bases map to TRBD2. V dropped 4 bases and J dropped 4; count of bases not matched to a gene: 6. The CDR3 runs 14 residues. Per the germline V gene, CDR1 is MNHEY and CDR2 is SVGAGI.

The chain combines TRBV11-3 with TRBJ2-1; unclear D gene. Germline values: CDR1 SGHNT, CDR2 YENEEA. This CDR3 has 14 amino acids. Trimming stripped 4 bases from V and 6 bases from J, with 13 bases between. CDR3: CASSSSNLANEQFF. CDR3 in DNA: TGTGCCAGCAGCTCCTCTAACTTAGCCAATGAGCAGTTCTTC.

The gene calls are TRBV5-6 and TRBJ1-5; D gene unclear. This CDR3 is 15 amino acids long. Deletions cut 1 base from V and 0 bases from J, with 8 bases between. Germline loops: CDR1 SGHDT, CDR2 YYEEEE. CDR3 in DNA: TGTGCCAGCAGCTTGACCGAGAATAGCAATCAGCCCCAGCATTTT. Amino acids: CASSLTENSNQPQHF.

The V gene is TRBV29-1, the J gene TRBJ1-2; 10 bases are a match to TRBD1. CDR3 size: 15 residues. Germline values: CDR1 SQVTM, CDR2 ANQGSEA. The junction had 12 bases not matched to a gene; V was cut back by 7 bases and J by 4 bases. The CDR3 coding sequence is TGCAGCGCTGTTGGGGGGACAGGGGAGTTCTATGGCTACACCTTC. As protein: CSAVGGTGEFYGYTF.

V gene TRBV6-5 combines with J gene TRBJ2-5, with TRBD1 matching over 9 bases. The junction had 5 bases not matched to a gene; V was cut back by 5 bases and J by 1 base. Per germline, CDR1 MNHEY and CDR2 SVGAGI. The CDR3 is 15 amino acids. CDR3 protein: CASSTTGGVQETQYF. CDR3 nucleotide sequence: TGTGCCAGCAGTACCACAGGGGGCGTCCAAGAGACCCAGTACTTC.

This chain connects TRBV7-9 to TRBJ2-7; 7 bases match TRBD2. The CDR3 extends over 16 amino acids. Germline loops: CDR1 SEHNR, CDR2 FQNEAQ (reference sequence). V was pared by 4 bases and J by 3 bases, with 12 bases of the junction left unmatched. CDR3 DNA sequence: TGTGCCAGCAGCTCCCTGGGAGGACTAGGGGACTACGAGCAGTACTTC. Protein: CASSSLGGLGDYEQYF.

The DNA for the CDR3 is TGTGCCAGCAGCCCCCGGGGGGTTAGCGGCTTCTACGAGCAGTACTTC. It is translated as CASSPRGVSGFYEQYF. The chain joins TRBV7-9 to TRBJ2-7, with 7 bases that match TRBD2. V lost 5 bases, J lost 3 bases, and 13 bases stayed unmatched. The CDR3 totals 16 residues. Germline CDR1 and CDR2: SEHNR and FQNEAQ (reference sequence).

The chain employs TRBV20-1 and TRBJ1-1; D not certain. Trimming took off 5 bases at V and 4 bases at J, with 5 bases between the two ends. There are 10 residues in the CDR3. From germline, CDR1 is DFQATT and CDR2 SNEGSKA (reference sequence). The CDR3 nucleotides are TGCAGTGCTTTGGTCACTGAAGCTTTCTTT. It is translated as CSALVTEAFF.

This clone has only one observation. CDR3: CASSPRGTGNQPQHF. The CDR3 nucleotides are TGTGCCAGCAGTCCCAGGGGGACAGGGAATCAGCCCCAGCATTTT. The chain employs TRBV6-5 and TRBJ1-5; TRBD1 matches at 9 bases. Germline CDR1 MNHEY, CDR2 SVGAGI. The CDR3 totals 15 residues. V lost 5 bases to trimming and J lost 4 bases; unmatched junction nucleotides: 6.

The J gene is TRBJ2-3, the V gene TRBV11-2, with 10 nucleotides matching TRBD2. J lost 2 bases, V lost 3 bases, and 14 bases had no gene match. CDR1 is SGHAT, CDR2 FQNNGV, per germline. CDR3 length: 19 amino acids. DNA for the CDR3: TGTGCCAGCAGCTTGCCTTCGTCCCCACTAGCGGGGAACACAGATACGCAGTATTTT. This gives the protein CASSLPSSPLAGNTDTQYF.

This clone was seen a few times. The chain joins TRBV29-1 to TRBJ1-2; 9 positions match TRBD1. CDR3 length: 14 residues. After removal of 8 bases from V and 3 bases from J, the junction contained 10 bases not matched to a gene. Germline V gene data show CDR1 as SQVTM and CDR2 as ANQGSEA. The chain's CDR3 is CSISVTGGDYGYTF. The CDR3 nucleotides read TGCAGCATCTCCGTTACAGGGGGCGACTATGGCTACACCTTC. Together with reference TRBV29-1 and TRBJ1-2, the CDR3 gives the full variable domain: SAVISQKPSRDICQRGTSLTIQCQVDSQVTMMFWYRQQPGQSLTLIATANQGSEATYESGFVIDKFPISRPNLTFSTLTVSNMSPEDSSIYLCSISVTGGDYGYTFGSGTRLTVV.

This clone has just one count. V gene TRBV5-1 combines with J gene TRBJ1-1; D gene uncertain. V shed 0 bases and J shed 7 bases, with 13 bases lying between them. The CDR3 extends over 14 amino acids. Per germline, CDR1 SGHRS and CDR2 YFSETQ. DNA of the CDR3: TGCGCCAGCAGCTTGGAGGTAGTGGAAGATGAAGCTTTCTTT. Translating gives CASSLEVVEDEAFF.

This rearrangement joins TRBV5-1 to TRBJ1-1; D not resolved. The ends were cut back, 8 bases at V and 3 bases at J, with 26 bases in the middle. CDR1 is SGHRS, CDR2 YFSETQ, per germline. CDR3 length equals 17 residues. The CDR3 loop reads CASNTGSIAPADTEAFF. In DNA, the CDR3 is TGCGCCAGTAATACCGGGTCCATCGCACCAGCGGACACTGAAGCTTTCTTT.

CDR3 bases: TGTGCCAGCAGTGGGGGCCAGCTTAATCAGCCCCAGCATTTT. Its protein product is CASSGGQLNQPQHF. The chain uses TRBV25-1 and TRBJ1-5; maybe TRBD1 (5 bases). Germline values: CDR1 MGHDK, CDR2 SYGVNS. Trimming stripped 4 bases from V and 4 bases from J, with 11 bases between. This CDR3 contains 14 residues.

The rearrangement links TRBV5-5 to TRBJ1-1; TRBD1 matches 12 bases. CDR3 length: 17 residues. Germline trimming cut 0 bases from V and 1 base from J; bases unmatched to any gene: 4. Germline values: CDR1 SGHKS, CDR2 YYEKEE (reference sequence). CDR3 DNA: TGTGCCAGCAGCTTGGATCGGGACAGGGGGCGGAACACTGAAGCTTTCTTT. This gives the protein CASSLDRDRGRNTEAFF.

The gene calls are TRBV5-4 and TRBJ1-6; D gene unclear. The V gene's germline CDR1 is SGHNT and CDR2 YYREEE (reference sequence). The CDR3 length is 17 residues. V gave up 4 bases and J gave up 0 bases, with 14 bases separating them. The CDR3 loop reads CASSEDGHSSYNSPLHF. Written as DNA, the CDR3 is TGTGCCAGCAGCGAGGACGGCCACAGCTCCTATAATTCACCCCTCCACTTT.

The chain carries TRBV5-1 and TRBJ2-7; TRBD2 matches at 11 bases. Trimming cost V 4 bases and J 2 bases; bases outside gene matches: 2. This CDR3 is 14 amino acids long. Per germline, CDR1 SGHRS and CDR2 YFSETQ. The CDR3 nucleotides read TGCGCCAGCAGCCTTAGCGGGAGGGCCTACGAGCAGTACTTC. As protein: CASSLSGRAYEQYF. Full variable domain (outside the CDR3, taken from reference TRBV5-1 and TRBJ2-7): KAGVTQTPRYLIKTRGQQVTLSCSPISGHRSVSWYQQTPGQGLQFLFEYFSETQRNKGNFPGRFSGRQFSNSRSEMNVSTLELGDSALYLCASSLSGRAYEQYFGPGTRLTVT.

The chain combines TRBV6-1 with TRBJ1-2, with D uncertain. This CDR3 has 13 amino acids. The V end lost 1 base, the J end lost 6 bases, and 9 bases lay between the germline ends. The V gene's germline CDR1 is MNHNS and CDR2 SASEGT. CDR3 bases: TGTGCCAGCAGTGAAGGAGGGTCCCATGGCTACACCTTC. Its translation is CASSEGGSHGYTF.

This chain connects TRBV19 to TRBJ1-5; D might be TRBD1 (5 bases). The CDR3 spans 13 residues. Trimming shortened V by 2 bases and J by 7 bases, and 9 bases separated the two germline ends. Germline CDR1 is LNHDA and CDR2 is SQIVND (reference sequence). The CDR3 protein is CASSIMGEQPQHF. For the CDR3, the DNA is TGTGCCAGTAGTATAATGGGGGAGCAGCCCCAGCATTTT.

CDR3 loop: CASGGQGNTGELFF. In DNA form, the CDR3 reads TGTGCCAGCGGGGGACAGGGAAACACCGGGGAGCTGTTTTTT. This chain uses TRBV7-9 with TRBJ2-2; 9 bases match TRBD1. The V and J ends lost 8 bases and 2 bases, in that order; junction bases with no gene match: 3. From germline, CDR1 is SEHNR and CDR2 FQNEAQ (reference sequence). The CDR3 length is 14 residues.

This sequence joins TRBV3-1 (or the pseudogene TRBV3-2) and TRBJ2-5; the match to TRBD2 covers 10 bases. With 5 bases clipped from V and 3 bases from J, the junction kept 15 bases outside the gene matches. Germline V CDR1 and CDR2: LGHDT, YNNKEL (reference sequence). This CDR3 region has 18 residues. The CDR3 protein is CASSSITSGMLEEETQYF. The CDR3 DNA reads TGTGCCAGCAGCAGTATCACTAGCGGGATGTTGGAGGAAGAGACCCAGTACTTC.